This T cell receptor beta chain was sequenced during a study of blood T cell repertoires in COVID-19. This clone was detected once. CDR1 and CDR2 (germline): MDHEN, SYDVKM. The CDR3 loop spans 12 amino acids. The V and J ends lost 4 bases and 15 bases respectively, with 16 bases between them. Only in-frame clones appear in the TCRdb table, and some are missing; sequencing was by immunoSEQ multiplex PCR. The sample contains approximately 100,000 clones, approximately 90% of which appear only once. Source material: peripheral blood. The chain carries TRBV28 and TRBJ2-1; maybe TRBD1 (5 bases). This TCR was sampled from a human donor with acute or convalescent COVID-19. The donor label of this sample is uncertain. This CDR3 is CASSSTVFRPFF. CDR3 DNA sequence: TGTGCCAGCAGTTCGACAGTATTCAGGCCGTTCTTC.